This T cell receptor (beta chain) was identified in a study of OX40 agonist ivuxolimab in advanced cancers. Only one count was recorded for this clone. The antigen is undetermined. Trimming pared 6 bases from V and 5 bases from J, leaving 16 bases between. In germline, CDR1 is MNHEY, CDR2 SMNVEV (reference sequence). The CDR3 runs 14 residues. Study-level findings and limits: At 0.1 to 3.0 mg/kg, clonal expansion of CD4+ and CD8+ blood T cells had occurred by week 6.

Produced via immunoSEQ multiplex PCR; TCRdb's table is partial and in-frame only. The table has 50,000 to 70,000 clones, around 87% seen once. The chain is built from TRBV27 and TRBJ2-5; TRBD1 might be the D (5 bases). This clonotype was sampled from an adult with an advanced solid tumor such as melanoma, head and neck, liver or kidney cancer. Sample: CD4+ or CD8+ T cells sorted from blood, taken in a trial of the OX40 agonist ivuxolimab. The DNA of the CDR3 is TGTGCCAGCAGATACAGGTTTCGGGTGGAGACCCAGTACTTC. It encodes CASRYRFRVETQYF.